Following are 4 T cell receptor beta chains from one sample sequenced in a study of T cell clonality in common variable immunodeficiency. Study-level results: Reportedly, TCR beta sequences from common variable immunodeficiency showed fewer deletions and N-nucleotide insertions.

TCRdb's table, derived via immunoSEQ multiplex PCR, lists solely in-frame clones and lacks some. Altogether 30,000 to 40,000 clones were found in the sample, and no singletons occur. The antigens these receptors bind are not known. What was sequenced was peripheral blood mononuclear cells. Receptor source: a human donor with common variable immunodeficiency.

This clone was seen at least ten times. Read coverage stops 3 residues before the CDR3 terminus; the germline J gene supplies the remainder. The chain combines TRBV11-2 with TRBJ1-5; D not certain. The CDR3 has 13 residues. V shed 2 bases and J shed 7 bases, with 9 bases lying between them. In germline, CDR1 is SGHAT, CDR2 FQNNGV. The CDR3 spells CASSLRAEQPQHF. The CDR3 DNA, read in part, is TGTGCCAGCAGCTTAAGGGCTGAGCAGCCC. The full variable domain, completed using reference TRBV11-2 and TRBJ1-5, is EAGVAQSPRYKIIEKRQSVAFWCNPISGHATLYWYQQILGQGPKLLIQFQNNGVVDDSQLPKDRFSAERLKGVDSTLKIQPAKLEDSAVYLCASSLRAEQPQHFGDGTRLSIL.

Turning to this clone: Coverage ceases 3 residues before the CDR3 finishes, and the germline J gene fills in the end. The chain has TRBV5-6 and TRBJ2-2, with D tentatively TRBD1 (6 bases). The germline V gene has CDR1 SGHDT and CDR2 YYEEEE. V lost 4 bases and J lost 5, with 15 bases in between. There are 15 residues in the CDR3. CDR3 bases read: TGTGCCAGCAGCCCCGGGACATTCGGAACCGGGGAG. This sequence encodes CASSPGTFGTGE. The entire CDR3 sequence reads CASSPGTFGTGELFF.

This clone is medium-sized (0.01 to 0.1%) in the sample. The observed sequence ends 3 residues before the CDR3 terminus, with the missing tail filled in from the germline J gene. The rearrangement links TRBV24-1 to TRBJ2-2, with TRBD1 as a possible D gene (6 bases). Germline lookup yields CDR1 KGHDR and CDR2 SFDVKD. The V and J ends lost 2 bases and 8 bases respectively, with 14 bases between them. The CDR3 has 15 residues. The part of the CDR3 DNA that was read is TGTGCCACCAGTGATTCCGACAGGACCAGGGGGGAG. As protein: CATSDSDRTRGE. Given in full, the CDR3 is CATSDSDRTRGELFF.

Comments on this clone: One junction end disagrees with the germline gene, perhaps due to a read error. The read comes to an end 3 residues before the CDR3 does, leaving the germline J gene to fill in the end. V gene TRBV18 combines with J gene TRBJ2-7; 12 bases match TRBD2. The length of the CDR3 is 20 residues. The germline V gene has CDR1 KGHSH and CDR2 LQKENI. The part of the CDR3 DNA that was read is TGTGCCAGCTCACCGCGCGCGGTGACTAGCGGGAGCTCTGCCTCCTTCGAG. It encodes CASSPRAVTSGSSASFE. In full, the CDR3 is CASSPRAVTSGSSASFEQYF.